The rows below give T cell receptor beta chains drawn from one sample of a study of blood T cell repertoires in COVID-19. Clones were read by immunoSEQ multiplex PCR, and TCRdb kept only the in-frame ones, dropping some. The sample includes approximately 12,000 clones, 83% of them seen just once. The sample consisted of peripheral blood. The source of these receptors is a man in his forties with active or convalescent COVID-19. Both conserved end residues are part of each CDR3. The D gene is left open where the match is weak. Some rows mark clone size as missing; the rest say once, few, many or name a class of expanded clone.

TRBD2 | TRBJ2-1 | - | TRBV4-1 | CASSQESGEAGGSYNEQFF | TGCGCCAGCAGCCAAGAATCGGGGGAAGCGGGAGGTTCCTACAATGAGCAGTTCTTC
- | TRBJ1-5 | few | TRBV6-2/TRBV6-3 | CASSYSAGDNQPQHF | TGTGCCAGCAGTTACTCGGCCGGGGACAATCAGCCCCAGCATTTT
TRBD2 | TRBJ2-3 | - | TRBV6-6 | CASSSAGAATDTQYF | TGTGCCAGCAGTTCAGCGGGGGCAGCCACAGATACGCAGTATTTT
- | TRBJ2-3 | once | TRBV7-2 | CASSFRGRTDTQYF | TGTGCCAGCAGCTTTAGAGGGAGAACAGATACGCAGTATTTT
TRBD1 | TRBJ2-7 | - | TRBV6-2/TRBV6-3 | CASSYAATGVPYEQYF | TGTGCCAGCAGTTACGCAGCTACAGGGGTTCCCTACGAGCAGTACTTC
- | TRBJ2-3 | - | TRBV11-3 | CASSFGKQVTDTQYF | TGTGCCAGCAGCTTCGGAAAACAGGTCACAGATACGCAGTATTTT
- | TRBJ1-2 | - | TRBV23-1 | CASSHLPRVGAVTNYGYTF | TGCGCCAGCAGTCACCTACCGCGCGTTGGGGCAGTTACTAACTATGGCTACACCTTC
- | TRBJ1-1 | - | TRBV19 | CASTRAFEAFF | TGTGCCAGTACGAGGGCCTTTGAAGCTTTCTTT
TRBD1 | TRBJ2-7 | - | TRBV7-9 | CATDPGTGGDEQYF | TGTGCCACCGATCCCGGGACAGGGGGCGACGAGCAGTACTTC
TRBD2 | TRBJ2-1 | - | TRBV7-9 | CASSPSGGGEDEQFF | TGTGCCAGCAGCCCCAGCGGCGGGGGGGAAGATGAGCAGTTCTTC
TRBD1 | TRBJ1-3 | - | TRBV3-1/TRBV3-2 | CASSPEGTGGNTIYF | TGTGCCAGCAGCCCCGAGGGGACAGGTGGAAACACCATATATTTT
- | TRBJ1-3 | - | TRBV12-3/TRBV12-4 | CATPRAFGNTIYF | TGTGCCACCCCGCGGGCATTTGGAAACACCATATATTTT
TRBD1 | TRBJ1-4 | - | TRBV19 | CASSFGQGKEKLFF | TGTGCCAGTAGTTTTGGACAGGGAAAGGAAAAACTGTTTTTT
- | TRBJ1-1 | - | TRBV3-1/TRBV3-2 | CASRQTGSNTEAFF | TGTGCCAGCAGGCAAACAGGGTCTAACACTGAAGCTTTCTTT
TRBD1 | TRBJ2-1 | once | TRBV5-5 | CASISIPGQGYNEQFF | TGTGCCAGCATCTCAATCCCGGGACAGGGTTACAATGAGCAGTTCTTC
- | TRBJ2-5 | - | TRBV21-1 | CASTLLLAGRETQYF | TGTGCCAGCACTCTCCTGCTAGCGGGGAGGGAGACCCAGTACTTC
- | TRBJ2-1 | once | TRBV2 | CASEGAGNEQFF | TGTGCCAGCGAAGGGGCCGGCAATGAGCAGTTCTTC
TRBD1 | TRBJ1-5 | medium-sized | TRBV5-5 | CASSPGQGPQPQHF | TGTGCCAGCAGTCCAGGACAGGGCCCTCAGCCCCAGCATTTT
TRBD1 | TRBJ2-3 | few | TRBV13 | CASSPTTGGVHTQYF | TGTGCCAGCAGCCCCACGACAGGGGGCGTACACACGCAGTATTTT
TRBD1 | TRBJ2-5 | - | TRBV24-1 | CATGGTGGLETQYF | TGTGCCACCGGCGGGACAGGGGGCTTGGAGACCCAGTACTTC
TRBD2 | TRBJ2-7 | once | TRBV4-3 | CASSQDSSGGEQYF | TGCGCCAGCAGCCAAGACTCGAGCGGGGGGGAGCAGTACTTC
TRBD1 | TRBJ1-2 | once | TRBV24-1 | CATSDPYRGTNYGYTF | TGTGCCACCAGTGACCCCTACAGGGGCACTAACTATGGCTACACCTTC
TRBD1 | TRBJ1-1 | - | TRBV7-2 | CASSLGDRVNTEAFF | TGTGCCAGCAGCTTAGGGGACAGGGTAAACACTGAAGCTTTCTTT
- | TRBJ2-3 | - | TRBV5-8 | CASSLIDSSTDTQYF | TGTGCCAGCAGCTTGATAGACAGTAGCACAGATACGCAGTATTTT
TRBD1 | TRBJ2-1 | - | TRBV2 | CATGQVNNEQFF | TGTGCCACGGGACAGGTAAACAATGAGCAGTTCTTC
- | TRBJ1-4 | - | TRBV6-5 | CASSYRDTEKLFF | TGTGCCAGCAGTTACCGGGACACCGAAAAACTGTTTTTT
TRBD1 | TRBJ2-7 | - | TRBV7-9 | CASSPAAGQGYEQYF | TGTGCCAGCAGCCCCGCGGCAGGACAGGGGTACGAGCAGTACTTC
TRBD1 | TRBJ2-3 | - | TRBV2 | CASSEEEGTGEYF | TGTGCCAGCAGTGAAGAGGAAGGGACAGGGGAGTATTTT
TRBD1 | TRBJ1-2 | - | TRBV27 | CASSRASGTGSGYTF | TGTGCCAGCAGTCGCGCATCCGGGACAGGGAGCGGCTACACCTTC
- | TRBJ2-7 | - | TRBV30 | CAWSVRVFPYEQYF | TGTGCCTGGAGTGTACGGGTTTTTCCCTACGAGCAGTACTTC
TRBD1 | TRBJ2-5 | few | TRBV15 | CATSRLMTGDKETQYF | TGTGCCACCAGCAGGCTAATGACAGGGGACAAAGAGACCCAGTACTTC
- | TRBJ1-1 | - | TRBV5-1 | CASSLGQLMNTEAFF | TGCGCCAGCAGCTTGGGACAGCTCATGAACACTGAAGCTTTCTTT
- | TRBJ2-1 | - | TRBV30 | CAWSLSLRRGTYNEQFF | TGTGCCTGGAGTCTATCTCTTCGGAGGGGAACCTACAATGAGCAGTTCTTC
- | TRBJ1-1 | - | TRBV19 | CASIHTGGLSMGAFF | TGTGCCAGTATTCATACGGGGGGCTTGTCAATGGGAGCTTTCTTT
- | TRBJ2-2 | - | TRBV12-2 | CASRSQGNTGELFF | TGTGCAAGTCGCTCACAGGGGAACACCGGGGAGCTGTTTTTT
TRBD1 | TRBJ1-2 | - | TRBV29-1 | CSGDRGTDPSGYTF | TGCAGCGGGGACAGGGGGACTGATCCTTCCGGCTACACCTTC
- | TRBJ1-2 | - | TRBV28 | CASSLSRRYTF | TGTGCCAGCAGTTTAAGCAGGCGCTACACCTTC
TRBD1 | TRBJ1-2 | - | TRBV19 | CASSIYTGGTGGYTF | TGTGCCAGTAGTATATATACAGGGGGTACAGGAGGCTACACCTTC
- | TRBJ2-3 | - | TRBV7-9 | CASSPPPGRDGDTQYF | TGTGCCAGCAGCCCTCCGCCCGGCAGGGATGGAGATACGCAGTATTTT
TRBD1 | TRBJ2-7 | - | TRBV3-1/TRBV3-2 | CASSGTGTGGYEQYF | TGTGCCAGCAGTGGGACCGGGACAGGGGGCTACGAGCAGTACTTC
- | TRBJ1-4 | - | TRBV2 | CASSGQVAYEKLFF | TGTGCCAGCAGTGGACAGGTCGCCTATGAAAAACTGTTTTTT
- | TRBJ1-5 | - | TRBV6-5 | CASSYSGGSGQPQHF | TGTGCCAGCAGTTACTCGGGGGGGAGCGGCCAGCCCCAGCATTTT
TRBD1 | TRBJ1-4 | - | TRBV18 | CASSPGQEDNEKLFF | TGTGCCAGCTCACCGGGACAGGAGGATAATGAAAAACTGTTTTTT
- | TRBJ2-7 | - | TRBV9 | CASSVASSYEQYF | TGTGCCAGCAGCGTAGCGAGTTCCTACGAGCAGTACTTC
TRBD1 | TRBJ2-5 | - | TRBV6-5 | CASSSSRDREETQYF | TGTGCCAGCAGTAGCAGCCGGGACAGGGAAGAGACCCAGTACTTC
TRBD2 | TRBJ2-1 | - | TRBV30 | CAWSVGLGSNEQFF | TGTGCCTGGAGTGTGGGACTAGGGAGCAATGAGCAGTTCTTC
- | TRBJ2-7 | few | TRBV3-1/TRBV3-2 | CASSHWSYEQYF | TGTGCCAGCAGCCATTGGAGCTACGAGCAGTACTTC
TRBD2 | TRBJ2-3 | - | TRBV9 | CASSQTSGTDTQYF | TGTGCCAGCAGCCAAACTAGCGGCACAGATACGCAGTATTTT
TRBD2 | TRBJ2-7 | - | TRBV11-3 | CASSLGGGGASYEQYF | TGTGCCAGCAGCTTAGGGGGCGGGGGGGCCTCCTACGAGCAGTACTTC
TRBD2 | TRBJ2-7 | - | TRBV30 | CAGVSRDIAGRRSYEQYF | TGTGCCGGGGTTTCGCGGGATATAGCGGGGAGAAGGTCCTACGAGCAGTACTTC